Described below is a single TCR beta chain sequence and its context. Its specific antigen is unknown. No base quality information exists; no much larger clone differs at one position. The data stem from a study of cytomegalovirus exposure and HLA in healthy donors (dated by TCRdb to about 2017). Concerning the study at large: An earlier analysis of a few hundred of the donors reported about 260 Gb of sequence data and around 110 million unique TCR beta sequences obtained from roughly 170 million T cells. An early release covering about 600 HLA-typed donors comprised 300 to 350 gigabases of sequencing data and 85 million or so unique TCR sequences. The genetic ancestry cluster associated with self-reported Caucasian donors included 81% of the approximately 410 genotyped donors. The study aimed to test whether signatures of past pathogen exposure could be identified by cataloging public T cell receptors. Using immunosequencing, the study profiled T cell repertoires from roughly 650 subjects and related those repertoires to cytomegalovirus serostatus. Along with the approximately 650-subject first cohort, a separate validation cohort of over a hundred different subjects was used. To predict cytomegalovirus infection status, the study combined high-throughput TCR immunosequencing, statistical association of individual TCRs with disease status, and machine learning. In a later analysis, previously published TCR beta repertoires from fewer than 750 donors were re-analyzed and high-resolution HLA genotyping was added so that TCR occurrence patterns could be studied. The later analysis used no new phenotypic data to find candidate immune exposures, relying instead on TCR beta sequences and their occurrence across donors. An earlier analysis of around 580 of the donors used high-throughput TCR beta sequencing to judge whether each TCR beta V gene segment behaved as functional or pseudogenic. Alongside the repertoire data, information on donor age, sex, ethnicity and CMV serostatus was compiled. In a later genetic analysis, genome-wide SNP genotypes for about 60% of the 666 donors were used, and that subset was treated as a discovery cohort. Every discovery cohort repertoire had been produced on one sequencing platform. Both class I and class II loci were covered by HLA typing, at four-digit resolution. Typing coverage differed by locus: A, B, C, DRB1 and DQB1 were typed in about 620-630 donors, DQA1 in 500 to 550, DPA1 in 606, and DPB1 in just under 480. Roughly 5 DR-DQ haplotypes were handled as single units for association and clustering, since linkage in the cohort was strong. Among about 360 genotyped donors of the cohort, an average of around 240,000 unique TCR beta nucleotide sequences were sequenced per donor, roughly 20% of them non-productive. What the work shows at the level of the full study, not this receptor alone: According to the authors, the approach could potentially be generalized to other disease states and immunological phenotypes. The only immune exposure information available for the cohort was CMV serostatus. The study gave a list of under 200 TCR beta chains associated with cytomegalovirus. A further reported finding was that TCR beta sequences accurately predicted the HLA-A and HLA-B alleles for most subjects in the first cohort. According to a later analysis, most CMV-associated TCR beta chains appeared to be HLA-restricted, and the HLA associations seemed to be driven largely by CMV exposure. In a later analysis, several top co-occurrence clusters were reported to appear linked to parvovirus B19, influenza, CMV and Epstein-Barr virus. In both the original and validation cohorts, the classifier was reported to diagnose cytomegalovirus status with high specificity and sensitivity. Most TCR sequences were seen in very few donors, while some public TCRs were found in many individuals. Only TCR beta chains were sequenced in this cohort, and the absence of alpha or paired-chain data limited detectable features. In vitro tests confirmed that three of the cytomegalovirus-associated TCR beta chains recognize cytomegalovirus antigens. Because HLA typing was unavailable for some donors at each locus, only the typed subset was used in association tests. Because the 87-base-pair reads could not distinguish some IMGT-functional V segments, including TRBV6-2 and TRBV6-3, those segments were excluded. Specific HLA alleles were associated with roughly 17,000 TCR beta sequences at a false discovery rate of 0.05 in a later analysis. Assigning TCR associations to individual alleles was difficult when HLA alleles, especially DR and DQ, strongly co-occurred. A later analysis found that TCR association rates varied across HLA loci, with DRB1 alleles showing the most associated TCRs and HLA-C alleles the fewest. In an earlier analysis of approximately 590 of the donors, most TCR beta V segments were observed in productive rearrangements about 90% or about 30% of the time, broadly matching IMGT annotations. The sequencing pipeline was judged likely to have produced a cluster of highly shared sequence variants as a technical artifact. Compared with the roughly 710-donor mean, donors in an Asian-associated ancestry cluster had fewer N-insertions in productive TCRs, according to a later genetic analysis. Because counts were too low, seventeen rarely observed V segments, including chromosome 9 orphons, were excluded from the earlier analysis of 587 of the donors. In a later analysis, HLA-associated TCR beta chains showed more clonal expansion and lower generation probabilities than non-associated chains that were equally common. Presence/absence analyses assumed roughly uniform sequencing depth across donors, an assumption that may not hold. Linkage disequilibrium might explain the correlated functional status among segregating V segments, but an unknown experimental factor could not be ruled out. V-gene and J-gene trimming of TCR beta chains was associated with a missense DCLRE1C variant in a later genetic analysis, and the association was replicated in an independent cohort.

Libraries were made using the immunoSEQ multiplex PCR assay. A mixture of 60 forward primers for TCR Vbeta segments and 13 reverse primers for TCR Jbeta segments was used in the multiplex PCR. The CDR3 region of rearranged TCR beta genes was amplified from genomic DNA with a multiplex PCR assay. The Illumina HiSeq System was used to sequence the amplified TCR beta libraries as 87-base-pair reads. The original pipeline was this. In a later analysis, some 80 million unique TCR beta chains were counted across the approximately 640 repertoires, and roughly 10 million of these chains were shared by at least two donors. To remove PCR and sequencing errors, raw reads were error-corrected and collapsed into unique sequences using a nearest-neighbor algorithm that merged closely related sequences. Alignment of CDR3 sequences to IMGT reference sequences was used to assign V, D and J gene segments. Each retained sequence needed at least a six-nucleotide match to both a V gene segment and a J gene segment. Rearrangements were called productive when the CDR3 lacked stop codons and stayed in frame with V and J; all others were non-productive. Following IMGT convention, CDR3 was defined as the stretch from the second conserved V-encoded cysteine up to the conserved J-encoded phenylalanine. Sequences without an unambiguous match to a single V gene segment were excluded from the earlier analysis of a few hundred of the donors. An earlier analysis of a few hundred of the donors classified V segments as functional when productive rearrangements were above 56.7% and as segregating when the standard deviation between donors was above 5%. A statistical classification framework was built for diagnosing cytomegalovirus status from the catalog of TCR beta chain sequences. V and J gene assignment, in a later analysis, came from comparing TCR nucleotide sequences with IMGT/GENE-DB human TR gene sequences. Using the TCRdist pipeline, a later analysis assigned CDR3 sequences along with most-parsimonious VDJ recombination scenarios. In a later analysis, each TCR beta chain was defined by its CDR3 amino acid sequence together with its V-gene family, and reads lacking a unique V-gene family were excluded. In a later analysis, 500 to 700 highly shared, low-generation-probability nucleotide sequences were removed to address suspected cross-contamination and a sequencing artifact. In a later analysis, a clonal expansion index was calculated for each public chain from normalized within-repertoire ranks of inferred template counts. Generation probabilities in a later analysis came from a VDJ recombination model fitted to out-of-frame rearrangements, and those results were checked against IGoR. A later analysis scored TCR-TCR, TCR-HLA and TCR-CMV co-occurrence with hypergeometric tests, applying a repertoire-size bias correction to TCR pairs. To estimate false discovery rates, a later analysis permuted the HLA or CMV assignments 20 times. In a later analysis, co-occurring TCRs were grouped using DBSCAN, and TCRdist sequence similarity was added for clustering within HLA-allele-positive subsets. For co-occurrence clustering, repertoires with fewer than 30,000 or more than 120,000 public chains were excluded, along with four to six repertoires with anomalous nucleotide sharing. In TCRdb, the immuneACCESS table is reduced to in-frame sequences with V and J assigned. These tables do not hold every clone; where another copy was compared, an unresolved V gene accounts for under half, and the others remain unexplained. The D gene and trimming were derived from the DNA, and the V and J assignments and clone size from that table. The sample table records 150,000 or so clones; 75% of these occur just once. The ten largest clones represent around 11% of the sample.

From the cysteine up to the phenylalanine, the CDR3 has a length of 13 residues. Only the CDR3 portion is preserved as DNA: 39 bases, with reading frame beginning at the first base. Taken from the germline V gene (reference sequence), the CDR1 and CDR2 loops are LNHDA and SQIVND. At the junction V is shortened by 4 bases and J by 5 bases, with 9 bases in between. The cohort was made up of roughly 670 healthy bone marrow donors. At the time of sampling, every cohort member was nominally healthy, though immune exposures that went unrecorded were likely present. The donor tested CMV seropositive, placing the donor among the 289 seropositive members of the cohort. A peripheral blood sample was collected from each donor, and TCR beta sequencing was performed on peripheral blood mononuclear cells. The Qiagen DNeasy Blood Extraction Kit was used to extract genomic DNA from the blood cell samples.

The rearranged segments are TRBV19 and TRBJ2-1; no confident D gene assignment can be made. What was sequenced was PBMCs. This TCR derives from a man between 18 and 35 years old in good health and CMV-seropositive. Read as DNA, the sequence is TGTGCCAGTAGTACGACACCTAACAATGAGCAGTTCTTC. The translation is CASSTTPNNEQFF.